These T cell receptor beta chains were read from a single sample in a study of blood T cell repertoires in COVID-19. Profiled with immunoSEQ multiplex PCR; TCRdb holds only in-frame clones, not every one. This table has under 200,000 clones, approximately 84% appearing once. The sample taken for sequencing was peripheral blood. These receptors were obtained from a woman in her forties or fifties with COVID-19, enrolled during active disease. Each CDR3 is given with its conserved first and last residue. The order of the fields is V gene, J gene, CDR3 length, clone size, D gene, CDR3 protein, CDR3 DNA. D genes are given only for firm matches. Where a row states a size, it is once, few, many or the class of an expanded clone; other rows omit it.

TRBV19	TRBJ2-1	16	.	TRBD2	CASSVPGLAGYNEQFF	TGTGCCAGTAGTGTACCGGGACTAGCGGGGTACAATGAGCAGTTCTTC
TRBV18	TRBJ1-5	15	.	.	CASSPTSGINQPQHF	TGTGCCAGCTCGCCAACCTCAGGGATCAATCAGCCCCAGCATTTT
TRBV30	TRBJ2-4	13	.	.	CAWSAGHGNIQYF	TGTGCCTGGAGTGCAGGGCACGGGAACATTCAGTACTTC
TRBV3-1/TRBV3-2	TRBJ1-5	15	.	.	CASSQGRERNQPQHF	TGTGCCAGCAGCCAAGGAAGGGAGAGAAATCAGCCCCAGCATTTT
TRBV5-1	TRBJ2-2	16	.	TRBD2	CASSTSWTSFAGELFF	TGCGCCAGCAGCACGTCCTGGACTAGCTTTGCCGGGGAGCTGTTTTTT
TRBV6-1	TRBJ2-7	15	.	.	CASSEAAASTYEQYF	TGTGCCAGCAGTGAAGCAGCGGCGTCAACCTACGAGCAGTACTTC
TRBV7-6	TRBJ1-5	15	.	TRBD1	CASSLGGTGIQPQHF	TGTGCCAGCAGCTTAGGGGGGACAGGGATCCAGCCCCAGCATTTT
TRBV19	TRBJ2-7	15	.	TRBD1	CASSISTGQGYEQYF	TGTGCCAGTAGTATATCGACAGGGCAAGGATACGAGCAGTACTTC
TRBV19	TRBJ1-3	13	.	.	CASSIKPGNTIYF	TGTGCCAGTAGTATTAAGCCTGGAAACACCATATATTTT
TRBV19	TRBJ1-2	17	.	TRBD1	CASSIQGAFSAGDGYTF	TGTGCCAGTAGTATTCAGGGGGCTTTTTCGGCGGGAGATGGCTACACCTTC
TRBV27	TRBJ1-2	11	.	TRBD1	CASRTGRGYTF	TGTGCCAGCAGGACAGGGAGGGGCTACACCTTC
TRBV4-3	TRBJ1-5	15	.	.	CASSQDFGANQPQHF	TGCGCCAGCAGCCAAGATTTCGGTGCGAATCAGCCCCAGCATTTT
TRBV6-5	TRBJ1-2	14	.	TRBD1	CASSYSKGGLGYTF	TGTGCCAGCAGTTACTCAAAAGGGGGCTTGGGCTACACCTTC
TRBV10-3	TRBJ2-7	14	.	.	CAINPGALTYEQYF	TGTGCCATCAATCCAGGGGCCTTGACCTACGAGCAGTACTTC
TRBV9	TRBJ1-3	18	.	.	CASSEHTQGTNKGNTIYF	TGTGCCAGCAGCGAACACACACAGGGTACAAACAAAGGCAACACCATATATTTT
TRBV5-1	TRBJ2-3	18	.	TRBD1	CASSPGQGTGVGTDTQYF	TGCGCCAGCAGCCCGGGACAGGGGACGGGAGTCGGCACAGATACGCAGTATTTT
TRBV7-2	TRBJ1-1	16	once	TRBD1	CASSPLGQGGRTEAFF	TGTGCCAGCAGCCCCTTAGGACAGGGAGGTAGGACTGAAGCTTTCTTT
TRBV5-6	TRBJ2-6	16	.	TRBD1	CASRRLTGAGANVLTF	TGTGCCAGCAGGAGGCTAACAGGGGCTGGGGCCAACGTCCTGACTTTC
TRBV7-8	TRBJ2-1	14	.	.	CASRPRRADNEQFF	TGTGCCAGCAGGCCACGACGAGCGGACAATGAGCAGTTCTTC
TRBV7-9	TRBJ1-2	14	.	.	CASSRTGLNYGYTF	TGTGCCAGCAGCCGAACAGGGTTGAACTATGGCTACACCTTC
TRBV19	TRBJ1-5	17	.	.	CASSRLGRQVSNQPQHF	TGTGCCAGTAGTCGATTGGGCAGACAGGTGAGCAATCAGCCCCAGCATTTT
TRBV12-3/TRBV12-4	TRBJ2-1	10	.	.	CASSLQEQFF	TGTGCCAGCAGTTTACAGGAGCAGTTCTTC
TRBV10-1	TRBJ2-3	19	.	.	CASSPGVAGPSWSTDTQYF	TGCGCCAGCAGTCCAGGGGTAGCGGGTCCGTCATGGAGCACAGATACGCAGTATTTT
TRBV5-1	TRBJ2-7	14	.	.	CASSFPIQGGEQYF	TGCGCCAGCAGCTTCCCAATACAGGGGGGGGAGCAGTACTTC
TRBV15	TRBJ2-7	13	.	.	CATSRDLSYEQYF	TGTGCCACCAGCAGAGATCTTAGCTACGAGCAGTACTTC
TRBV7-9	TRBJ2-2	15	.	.	CASSRGALYTGELFF	TGTGCCAGCAGCCGGGGGGCGCTATACACCGGGGAGCTGTTTTTT
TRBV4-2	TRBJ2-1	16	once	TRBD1	CASSQDATGAHNEQFF	TGTGCCAGCAGCCAAGACGCGACAGGGGCCCACAATGAGCAGTTCTTC
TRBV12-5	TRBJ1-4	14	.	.	CASGWGVNNEKLFF	TGTGCTAGTGGTTGGGGGGTGAATAATGAAAAACTGTTTTTT
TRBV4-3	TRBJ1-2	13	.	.	CASSQEPASGYTF	TGCGCCAGCAGCCAAGAACCCGCGTCAGGCTACACCTTC
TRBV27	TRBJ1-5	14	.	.	CASSLLAGNQPQHF	TGTGCCAGCAGTTTGCTCGCGGGAAATCAGCCCCAGCATTTT
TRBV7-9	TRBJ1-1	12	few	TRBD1	CASSSDRGAAFF	TGTGCCAGCAGCTCAGACAGGGGCGCAGCTTTCTTT
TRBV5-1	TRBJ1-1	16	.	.	CASSGGTALMNTEAFF	TGCGCCAGCTCCGGAGGGACGGCCCTAATGAACACTGAAGCTTTCTTT
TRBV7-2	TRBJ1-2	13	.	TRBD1	CASSPGQGYGYTF	TGTGCCAGCAGTCCGGGACAGGGCTATGGCTACACCTTC
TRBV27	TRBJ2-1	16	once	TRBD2	CASSPGLAGVYNEQFF	TGTGCCAGCAGCCCCGGACTAGCGGGGGTCTACAATGAGCAGTTCTTC
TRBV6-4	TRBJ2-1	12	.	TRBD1	CASSEQGGEQFF	TGTGCCAGCAGTGAACAGGGGGGTGAGCAGTTCTTC
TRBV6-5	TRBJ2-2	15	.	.	CASSFAGLNTGELFF	TGTGCCAGCAGTTTTGCGGGACTGAACACCGGGGAGCTGTTTTTT
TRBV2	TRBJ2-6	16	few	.	CASSETGVAGANVLTF	TGTGCCAGCAGTGAAACCGGGGTAGCAGGGGCCAACGTCCTGACTTTC
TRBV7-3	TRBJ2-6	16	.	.	CASSLTSGVGANVLTF	TGTGCCAGCAGCTTAACGTCCGGGGTGGGGGCCAACGTCCTGACTTTC
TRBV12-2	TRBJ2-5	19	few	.	CASRFLRDGDGQRQETQYF	TGTGCAAGTCGCTTTCTAAGGGATGGGGATGGACAGAGACAAGAGACCCAGTACTTC
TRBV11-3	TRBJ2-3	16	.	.	CASSPGQFSSTDTQYF	TGTGCCAGCAGCCCAGGACAGTTCTCTAGCACAGATACGCAGTATTTT
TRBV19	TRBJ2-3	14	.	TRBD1	CASTPDRATDTQYF	TGTGCCAGTACCCCGGACAGGGCCACAGATACGCAGTATTTT
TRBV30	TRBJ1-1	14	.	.	CAWSVDMGRNEAFF	TGTGCCTGGAGTGTGGACATGGGGCGCAATGAAGCTTTCTTT
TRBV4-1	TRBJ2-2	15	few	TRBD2	CASSLGLHPTGELFF	TGCGCCAGCAGCCTGGGACTACATCCCACCGGGGAGCTGTTTTTT
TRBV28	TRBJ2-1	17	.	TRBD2	CASSPGGSGGDYNEQFF	TGTGCCAGCAGCCCCGGGGGGAGCGGGGGAGATTACAATGAGCAGTTCTTC
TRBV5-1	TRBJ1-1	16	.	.	CASSLDVGGGRTEAFF	TGCGCCAGCAGCTTGGATGTTGGAGGAGGGAGAACTGAAGCTTTCTTT
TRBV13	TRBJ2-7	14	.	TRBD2	CASSSSRGGREQYF	TGTGCCAGCAGCTCGTCGCGGGGGGGCCGGGAGCAGTACTTC
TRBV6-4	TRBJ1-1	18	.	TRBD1	CASSDRRAVTGRNTEAFF	TGTGCCAGCAGTGACAGACGGGCGGTGACAGGGAGGAACACTGAAGCTTTCTTT
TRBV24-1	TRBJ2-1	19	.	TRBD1	CATSDLKGAAVLSYNEQFF	TGTGCCACCAGTGATTTGAAGGGGGCGGCTGTCCTCTCCTACAATGAGCAGTTCTTC
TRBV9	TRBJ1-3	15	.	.	CASSVTGLPGNTIYF	TGTGCCAGCAGCGTTACAGGGCTACCTGGAAACACCATATATTTT
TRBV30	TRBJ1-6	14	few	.	CAWSVPAGNSPLHF	TGTGCCTGGAGTGTTCCGGCGGGTAATTCACCCCTCCACTTT
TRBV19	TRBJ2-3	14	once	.	CASSIDRGTDTQYF	TGTGCCAGTAGTATAGATCGGGGCACAGATACGCAGTATTTT
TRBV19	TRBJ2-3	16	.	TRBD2	CASSQRGIDSTDTQYF	TGTGCCAGTAGTCAGCGGGGAATCGATAGCACAGATACGCAGTATTTT
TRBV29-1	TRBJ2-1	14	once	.	CSVLGGNTYNEQFF	TGCAGCGTTCTTGGAGGGAACACCTACAATGAGCAGTTCTTC
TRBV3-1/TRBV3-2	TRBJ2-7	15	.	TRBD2	CASSQDGRGGSGQYF	TGTGCCAGCAGCCAAGATGGGCGGGGGGGCTCTGGGCAGTACTTC
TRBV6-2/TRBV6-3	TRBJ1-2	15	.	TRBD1	CASSPGTGVGYGYTF	TGTGCCAGCAGCCCGGGAACAGGGGTCGGCTATGGCTACACCTTC